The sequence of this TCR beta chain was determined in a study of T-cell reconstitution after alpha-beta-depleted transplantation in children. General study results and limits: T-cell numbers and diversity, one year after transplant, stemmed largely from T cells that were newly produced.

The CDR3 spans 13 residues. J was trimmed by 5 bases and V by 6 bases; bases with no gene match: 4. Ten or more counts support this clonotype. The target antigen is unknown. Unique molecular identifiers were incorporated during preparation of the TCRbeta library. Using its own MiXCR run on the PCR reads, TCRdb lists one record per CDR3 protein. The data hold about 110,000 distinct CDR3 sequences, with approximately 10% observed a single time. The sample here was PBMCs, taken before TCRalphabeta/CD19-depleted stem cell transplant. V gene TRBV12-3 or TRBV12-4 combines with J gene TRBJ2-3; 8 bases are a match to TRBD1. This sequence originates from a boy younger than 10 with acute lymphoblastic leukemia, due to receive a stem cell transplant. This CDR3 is CASSPDREDTQYF. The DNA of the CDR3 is TGTGCCAGCAGCCCGGACAGGGAAGATACGCAGTATTTT.